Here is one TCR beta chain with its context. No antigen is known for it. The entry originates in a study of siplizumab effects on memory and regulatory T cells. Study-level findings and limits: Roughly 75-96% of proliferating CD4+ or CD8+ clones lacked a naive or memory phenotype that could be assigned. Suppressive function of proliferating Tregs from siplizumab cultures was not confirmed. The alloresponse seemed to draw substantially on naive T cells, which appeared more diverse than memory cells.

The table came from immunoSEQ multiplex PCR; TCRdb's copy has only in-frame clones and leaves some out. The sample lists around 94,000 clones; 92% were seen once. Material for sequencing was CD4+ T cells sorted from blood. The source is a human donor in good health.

CDR3 sequence: CASSLPHVGRRAEQYF. CDR3 nucleotide sequence: TGTGCCAGCAGCTTGCCCCACGTCGGCAGGAGGGCCGAGCAGTACTTC. The chain combines TRBV11-2 with TRBJ2-7; D may be TRBD2 (6 bases). V dropped 3 bases and J dropped 6 bases, with 21 bases sitting between them. Germline lookup yields CDR1 SGHAT and CDR2 FQNNGV. The CDR3 sequence is 16 residues long. The full variable domain, its missing parts supplied by reference TRBV11-2 and TRBJ2-7, is EAGVAQSPRYKIIEKRQSVAFWCNPISGHATLYWYQQILGQGPKLLIQFQNNGVVDDSQLPKDRFSAERLKGVDSTLKIQPAKLEDSAVYLCASSLPHVGRRAEQYFGPGTRLTVT.